This T cell receptor (beta chain) was recovered during a study of cytomegalovirus exposure and HLA in healthy donors. As regards this clone: Its antigen remains unknown.

Germline CDR1 is MNHEY and CDR2 is SVGAGI. V shed 6 bases, J shed 4 bases, and the junction held 5 bases outside the gene matches. The CDR3 is 15 residues long. The study ran its PCR with 60 Vbeta and 13 Jbeta primers. The assay was immunoSEQ multiplex PCR, and TCRdb's table has in-frame clones only and misses some. The data hold around 300,000 clones, with 70% to 90% observed a single time. Study findings and constraints: Most of the TCR beta V segments (in an earlier analysis) were productive either about 87% or about 30% of the time. Several V segments, TRBV6-2 and TRBV6-3 among them, could not be told apart and were dropped.

The V gene is TRBV6-5, the J gene TRBJ2-1; 11 nucleotides line up with TRBD2. The TCR was taken from a woman aged 40-49 years in good health and CMV-seropositive. Sequenced sample: PBMCs. As DNA, the CDR3 is TGTGCCAGCAGAACCGGGACTAGCGGTTACAATGAGCAGTTCTTC. This gives the protein CASRTGTSGYNEQFF.